This is a list of T cell receptor beta chains from one sample in a study of CD8+ T cells in alopecia areata. Using immunoSEQ multiplex PCR, the repertoire was profiled, and TCRdb retains in-frame clones only, with some absent. The table has 150,000 to 200,000 clones, just over 65% seen once. Sequenced material: CD8+ T cells sorted from blood, taken at week 0. All receptors come from a human donor with alopecia areata. The CDR3 runs from the conserved cysteine through the conserved F or W. Fields, in order: V gene, clone size, J gene, D gene, CDR3 DNA, CDR3 protein. The D gene is left open where the match is weak. Not all rows give a size; the values are once, few, many and, for expanded clones, a class.

v_call: TRBV2
clone_size: -
j_call: TRBJ2-7
d_call: -
cdr3_nt: TGTGCCAGCGTAACTACTAGCACCGGCGAGCAGTACTTC
cdr3_aa: CASVTTSTGEQYF

v_call: TRBV7-9
clone_size: -
j_call: TRBJ2-3
d_call: TRBD1
cdr3_nt: TGTGCCAGCAGCCCCCGGCGGGACAGGGCCTCTAATACGCAGTATTTT
cdr3_aa: CASSPRRDRASNTQYF

v_call: TRBV6-6
clone_size: -
j_call: TRBJ2-3
d_call: -
cdr3_nt: TGTGCCAGCAGTTACTTAGTTAGGGGCACAGATACGCAGTATTTT
cdr3_aa: CASSYLVRGTDTQYF

v_call: TRBV2
clone_size: -
j_call: TRBJ1-5
d_call: -
cdr3_nt: TGTGCCAGCGGGGGGGGCAATCAGCCCCAGCATTTT
cdr3_aa: CASGGGNQPQHF

v_call: TRBV20-1
clone_size: -
j_call: TRBJ2-7
d_call: -
cdr3_nt: TGCAGTGCTTATCTAGCTTCTCGGCAGTACTTC
cdr3_aa: CSAYLASRQYF

v_call: TRBV7-9
clone_size: -
j_call: TRBJ1-1
d_call: -
cdr3_nt: TGTGCCAGCAGCTTATGGGCAGAAGCTTTCTTT
cdr3_aa: CASSLWAEAFF

v_call: TRBV27
clone_size: -
j_call: TRBJ1-4
d_call: -
cdr3_nt: TGTGCCAGCAGTTACTCGGGGGGCCTCAATGAAAAACTGTTTTTT
cdr3_aa: CASSYSGGLNEKLFF

v_call: TRBV5-1
clone_size: -
j_call: TRBJ2-5
d_call: -
cdr3_nt: TGCGCCAGCAGCTTGGACGGGACCCAGTACTTC
cdr3_aa: CASSLDGTQYF

v_call: TRBV7-9
clone_size: -
j_call: TRBJ2-5
d_call: TRBD2
cdr3_nt: TGTGCCAGCAGCTCACGTCGGGGTTCGGGAGGAAGGGGCCAGTACTTC
cdr3_aa: CASSSRRGSGGRGQYF

v_call: TRBV13
clone_size: once
j_call: TRBJ1-2
d_call: TRBD1
cdr3_nt: TGTGCCAGCAGCTCGGGACAGCTACTTGGAGGCTACACCTTC
cdr3_aa: CASSSGQLLGGYTF

v_call: TRBV5-1
clone_size: -
j_call: TRBJ1-2
d_call: -
cdr3_nt: TGCGCCAGCGGGACCGGACGGACACTAACTAACTATGGCTACACCTTC
cdr3_aa: CASGTGRTLTNYGYTF

v_call: TRBV6-5
clone_size: -
j_call: TRBJ2-3
d_call: TRBD2
cdr3_nt: TGTGCCAGCAGTCCTGCTAGCGGGGGGGCAGATACGCAGTATTTT
cdr3_aa: CASSPASGGADTQYF

v_call: TRBV27
clone_size: -
j_call: TRBJ1-2
d_call: -
cdr3_nt: TGTGCCAGCAGTTTGGGGGGCGGGGGCTTTGGCTACACCTTC
cdr3_aa: CASSLGGGGFGYTF

v_call: TRBV5-6
clone_size: -
j_call: TRBJ1-5
d_call: TRBD1
cdr3_nt: TGTGCCAGCAGCCCCGGGACAGCCACGCCCCAGCATTTT
cdr3_aa: CASSPGTATPQHF

v_call: TRBV2
clone_size: -
j_call: TRBJ1-2
d_call: -
cdr3_nt: TGTGCCAGCAGTGAAGCATTGACAGGTGCCCTGAGTCGTGGCTACACCTTC
cdr3_aa: CASSEALTGALSRGYTF

v_call: TRBV7-9
clone_size: -
j_call: TRBJ2-1
d_call: -
cdr3_nt: TGTGCCAGCAGCTTAGAGGTGGTCGATGAGCAGTTCTTC
cdr3_aa: CASSLEVVDEQFF

v_call: TRBV5-1
clone_size: -
j_call: TRBJ1-5
d_call: TRBD1
cdr3_nt: TGCGCCAGCAGCTTGGAGGGGGCGCGGAGTCAGCCCCAGCATTTT
cdr3_aa: CASSLEGARSQPQHF

v_call: TRBV4-1
clone_size: -
j_call: TRBJ2-5
d_call: -
cdr3_nt: TGCGCCAGCAGCCAACGCGAGTATGGGGATCAGCGCCAAGAGACCCAGTACTTC
cdr3_aa: CASSQREYGDQRQETQYF

v_call: TRBV7-3
clone_size: few
j_call: TRBJ2-3
d_call: -
cdr3_nt: TGTGCCAGCAGCTTAGTGGGGGGCCCCACAGATACGCAGTATTTT
cdr3_aa: CASSLVGGPTDTQYF

v_call: TRBV14
clone_size: -
j_call: TRBJ2-4
d_call: -
cdr3_nt: TGTGCCAGCAGCCAAGATACTTGGGCGGACAAAAACATTCAGTACTTC
cdr3_aa: CASSQDTWADKNIQYF

v_call: TRBV6-5
clone_size: -
j_call: TRBJ2-5
d_call: -
cdr3_nt: TGTGCCAGCAGTTACTTAGGGGCCTGGCAAGAGACCCAGTACTTC
cdr3_aa: CASSYLGAWQETQYF

v_call: TRBV9
clone_size: few
j_call: TRBJ2-2
d_call: TRBD2
cdr3_nt: TGTGCCAGCAGCGGAGGCGGGGGGTACACCGGGGAGCTGTTTTTT
cdr3_aa: CASSGGGGYTGELFF